This TCR beta chain was captured in a study of T cells in Graves' hyperthyroidism and ophthalmopathy. Patients counted as stable if ophthalmopathy did not develop within 18 months. Every diagnosis used clinical symptoms, serum thyroxine and TRAb, thyroid ultrasound and orbital computed tomography. The CDR3 contains 11 residues when both ends are counted. About this clonotype itself: Without the conserved terminal phenylalanine or tryptophan, this CDR3 likely stems from a read error. No DNA is shown, since the ends of the CDR3 on it are uncertain; the CDR3 is the one TCRdb lists.

Amplified TCR beta CDR3 regions came from RNA transcripts. When the TCR CDR3 underwent first-round RT-PCR, the HTBI primer set was used. TCRdb re-called the multiplex PCR reads with MiXCR, one entry per CDR3 protein. The table lists about 96,000 distinct CDR3 sequences, roughly 56% of them singletons. The receptor was derived from a woman in her thirties or forties with Graves' hyperthyroidism. The chain uses TRBV12-3 or TRBV12-4 and TRBJ1-4; the table's D call TRBD1 went unverified against the DNA. Specimen: blood. This CDR3 is CASRRGRDDNY.